This is a list of T cell receptor beta chains from one sample in a study of blood T cell repertoires in COVID-19. Libraries were prepared by immunoSEQ multiplex PCR; TCRdb keeps only in-frame clonotypes and omits some of them. The sample shows about 50,000 clones, roughly 90% of them seen only once. What was sequenced was peripheral blood. The receptor source for this set is a woman of 80 years or more with acute or convalescent COVID-19. The CDR3 runs from the conserved cysteine through the conserved F or W. The D gene is left open where the match is weak. Size is omitted from some rows. Given values are once, few, many or a class for expanded clones.

TRBD2	TRBV5-1	TRBJ2-7	.	TGCGCCAGCAGACAACTAGGACTAGCGGGAGCAAGCGAGCAGTACTTC	CASRQLGLAGASEQYF
TRBD2	TRBV3-1/TRBV3-2	TRBJ2-3	.	TGTGCCAGCAGCCCTAGCGGGGACACAGATACGCAGTATTTT	CASSPSGDTDTQYF
.	TRBV9	TRBJ2-7	.	TGTGCCAGCAGCGTAGGCCCCCAGGGATCCTACGAGCAGTACTTC	CASSVGPQGSYEQYF
TRBD2	TRBV6-5	TRBJ2-1	.	TGTGCCAGCAAACTAACTAGCGGGAGGGTCGATGAGCAGTTCTTC	CASKLTSGRVDEQFF
TRBD1	TRBV19	TRBJ1-6	.	TGTGCCAGTAGTAGCTCCGGGACAGTGAGCTCCATAAGCTCCTATAATTCACCCCTCCACTTT	CASSSSGTVSSISSYNSPLHF
TRBD2	TRBV4-1	TRBJ2-7	.	TGCGCCAGCAGCCAAGATATTAGCGGGACATTATACGAGCAGTACTTC	CASSQDISGTLYEQYF
TRBD1	TRBV6-5	TRBJ2-1	.	TGTGCCAGCAGCTACGACAGGGGTTCCTACAATGAGCAGTTCTTC	CASSYDRGSYNEQFF
TRBD1	TRBV19	TRBJ2-2	.	TGTGCCGGATCAGACAGGGGGAACGGGGAGCTGTTTTTT	CAGSDRGNGELFF
.	TRBV11-1	TRBJ2-7	.	TGTGCCAGCAGCCCTAGCGACGGTTCCTACGAGCAGTACTTC	CASSPSDGSYEQYF
.	TRBV24-1	TRBJ2-7	.	TGTGCCACCAGTGATTCGTCCCAGACCTACGAGCAGTACTTC	CATSDSSQTYEQYF
.	TRBV4-1	TRBJ1-5	.	TGCGCCAGCAGCCAAATCTCCGGGATGAGTCAGCCCCAGCATTTT	CASSQISGMSQPQHF
TRBD1	TRBV7-8	TRBJ2-4	.	TGTGCCAGCAGCTTAAATCGGGACAGGGCGGTGGGGACCAAAAACATTCAGTACTTC	CASSLNRDRAVGTKNIQYF
.	TRBV5-6	TRBJ1-1	few	TGTGCCAGCAGCTTGTCAGCTGTGGGGGGTACTGAAGCTTTCTTT	CASSLSAVGGTEAFF
TRBD1	TRBV11-2	TRBJ1-2	.	TGTGCCAGCAGCCCTGGTCCGGGACAGTACTATGGCTACACCTTC	CASSPGPGQYYGYTF
.	TRBV5-1	TRBJ1-5	.	TGCGCCAGCAGCCCCGGAGGGAATAGCAATCAGCCCCAGCATTTT	CASSPGGNSNQPQHF
.	TRBV5-1	TRBJ1-1	.	TGCGCCAGCAGCTTGGAGGTGGGCCCCACTGAAGCTTTCTTT	CASSLEVGPTEAFF
.	TRBV7-2	TRBJ1-4	few	TGTGCCAGCAGCTTAAGGGGGACTAATGAAAAACTGTTTTTT	CASSLRGTNEKLFF
.	TRBV7-2	TRBJ1-4	.	TGTGCCAGCAGCCCAACGGGCTCCCGGGGGGAAAAACTGTTTTTT	CASSPTGSRGEKLFF
TRBD2	TRBV7-2	TRBJ2-7	.	TGTGCCAGCAGCAAGACTAGCGGAACTTACGAGCAGTACTTC	CASSKTSGTYEQYF
.	TRBV28	TRBJ1-2	.	TGTGCCAGCAGTTCCCGGACAGTAGATGGCTACACCTTC	CASSSRTVDGYTF
.	TRBV30	TRBJ1-4	.	TGTGCCTGGAGGGGGGGAGCAACTAATGAAAAACTGTTTTTT	CAWRGGATNEKLFF
.	TRBV4-2	TRBJ2-7	.	TGTGCCAGCAGCCAAGGGTCTGGAGGCCATCAGTCGAACGAGCAGTACTTC	CASSQGSGGHQSNEQYF
TRBD2	TRBV18	TRBJ2-3	.	TGTGCCAGCTCACCCGGACTAGCGGGAGAGGCAGATACGCAGTATTTT	CASSPGLAGEADTQYF
TRBD2	TRBV9	TRBJ2-1	.	TGTGCCAGCAGCTCCGGGGGGGTAGCGGGAGACCATGAGCAGTTCTTC	CASSSGGVAGDHEQFF
TRBD1	TRBV20-1	TRBJ1-1	once	TGCAGTGCTAGTATGGCAGGGGGCACTGAAGCTTTCTTT	CSASMAGGTEAFF
.	TRBV12-3/TRBV12-4	TRBJ1-5	.	TGTGCCAGCAGTTGGGACACCAATCAGCCCCAGCATTTT	CASSWDTNQPQHF
TRBD1	TRBV7-2	TRBJ2-2	.	TGTGCCAGCAGCCCAAGGACAGGGGACACCGGGGAGCTGTTTTTT	CASSPRTGDTGELFF
TRBD2	TRBV10-3	TRBJ2-3	.	TGTGCCATAGGAATAGCGGGAATATTAGATACGCAGTATTTT	CAIGIAGILDTQYF
TRBD2	TRBV29-1	TRBJ2-5	once	TGCAGCGTTCCTCCTAGCGGGGGGCGGCGCGAGACCCAGTACTTC	CSVPPSGGRRETQYF
.	TRBV18	TRBJ2-7	.	TGTGCCAGCTCACCAACTATCACCCCCAACTACGAGCAGTACTTC	CASSPTITPNYEQYF
.	TRBV12-3/TRBV12-4	TRBJ2-7	.	TGTGCCACCCGCCGAGATACAGGGGAGCAGTACTTC	CATRRDTGEQYF
TRBD1	TRBV5-1	TRBJ2-3	.	TGCGCCAGCAGCTTGGCCCGGACAGGGACCACAGATACGCAGTATTTT	CASSLARTGTTDTQYF
.	TRBV18	TRBJ2-1	.	TGTGCCAGCTCACCACCGGCCAGCTCCTACAATGAGCAGTTCTTC	CASSPPASSYNEQFF
TRBD1	TRBV4-2	TRBJ1-6	once	TGTGCCAGCAGCCAAGGCAGGGGGTATAATTCACCCCTCCACTTT	CASSQGRGYNSPLHF
TRBD2	TRBV4-3	TRBJ2-1	.	TGCGCCAGCAGCCAACCCTGGGCTAGCGGCCACAATGAGCAGTTCTTC	CASSQPWASGHNEQFF
TRBD1	TRBV18	TRBJ1-2	.	TGTGCCAGCTCACGGGACAGCCCTAACTATGGCTACACCTTC	CASSRDSPNYGYTF
.	TRBV5-1	TRBJ2-1	.	TGCGCCAGCAGCGTGATGGGAGAACGGAACAATGAGCAGTTCTTC	CASSVMGERNNEQFF
.	TRBV2	TRBJ2-3	.	TGTGCCAGCAGTGAATTAAACTCTAGAGTCACGCAGTATTTT	CASSELNSRVTQYF
TRBD2	TRBV7-9	TRBJ2-1	.	TGTGCCAGCAGCTTGTTACTAGCGGGAGTTTCGGATGAGCAGTTCTTC	CASSLLLAGVSDEQFF
.	TRBV4-1	TRBJ1-2	.	TGCGCCAGCAGCCTGGGCCTGGGACAAAGCTATGGCTACACCTTC	CASSLGLGQSYGYTF
TRBD2	TRBV11-2	TRBJ2-7	once	TGTGCCAGCAGCGCCATAGCGGGACTAGCGGTCTACGAGCAGTACTTC	CASSAIAGLAVYEQYF
TRBD2	TRBV4-1	TRBJ2-3	.	TGCGCCAGCAGGCAACCGACTAGCGGGAGGTTGGGCACAGATACGCAGTATTTT	CASRQPTSGRLGTDTQYF
TRBD1	TRBV6-2/TRBV6-3	TRBJ1-4	.	TGTGCCAGCAGTTCGGGACAGCAAAATGAAAAACTGTTTTTT	CASSSGQQNEKLFF
TRBD2	TRBV5-1	TRBJ2-1	.	TGCGCCAGCAGCCCCCAGGGACTAGCGGGAGGGAATGAGCAGTTCTTC	CASSPQGLAGGNEQFF
TRBD2	TRBV28	TRBJ2-5	.	TGTGCCATCAGGGGTAGCGGGAGGGGGGCCCAGTACTTC	CAIRGSGRGAQYF
TRBD1	TRBV19	TRBJ1-5	.	TGTGCCAGTGGGGGAGGGACAGGGGGCGCCGGCAATCAGCCCCAGCATTTT	CASGGGTGGAGNQPQHF
.	TRBV4-3	TRBJ1-1	.	TGCGCCAGCAGCCAAGATACAGGTCTGAACACTGAAGCTTTCTTT	CASSQDTGLNTEAFF
TRBD1	TRBV2	TRBJ2-2	.	TGTGCCAGCAGCGGACAGGCTACATTTAACACCGGGGAGCTGTTTTTT	CASSGQATFNTGELFF
.	TRBV2	TRBJ1-3	.	TGTGCCAGCAGTGCTCGAGGAAGCTCTGGAAACACCATATATTTT	CASSARGSSGNTIYF
.	TRBV5-1	TRBJ1-1	.	TGCGCCAGCAGCACCGGACAGTTGAACACTGAAGCTTTCTTT	CASSTGQLNTEAFF
.	TRBV19	TRBJ2-1	.	TGTGCCACACATAACCTCGGACTTAACAATGAGCAGTTCTTC	CATHNLGLNNEQFF
.	TRBV18	TRBJ1-1	few	TGTGCCAGCTCACCGCTGGGGAGAGACACTGAAGCTTTCTTT	CASSPLGRDTEAFF
TRBD1	TRBV5-1	TRBJ2-1	.	TGCGCCAGCAGCTTGTCCGGGACAGGGTTCAATGAGCAGTTCTTC	CASSLSGTGFNEQFF
TRBD1	TRBV28	TRBJ1-2	.	TGTGCCAGCAGTCCGGGACAGTACTATGGCTACACCTTC	CASSPGQYYGYTF
TRBD2	TRBV3-1/TRBV3-2	TRBJ2-7	few	TGTGCCAGCAGCCCAAGTCTCAAACTAGCGGGACCCTACGAGCAGTACTTC	CASSPSLKLAGPYEQYF
.	TRBV27	TRBJ1-6	.	TGTGCCAGCAGACAGACACAGAGTTCGGGGTTCAGACCCCTCCACTTT	CASRQTQSSGFRPLHF
TRBD2	TRBV5-6	TRBJ2-7	.	TGTGCCAGCAGCTTGAGAAGCGGGAGTTCCTACGAGCAGTACTTC	CASSLRSGSSYEQYF
.	TRBV3-1/TRBV3-2	TRBJ1-5	.	TGTGCCAGCAGCCAACGGAGGGATTTGGGCAATCAGCCCCAGCATTTT	CASSQRRDLGNQPQHF
TRBD2	TRBV18	TRBJ2-3	.	TGTGCCAGCTCACAAAAGACTAGCGGGAGTTTGCTAGCGCAGTATTTT	CASSQKTSGSLLAQYF
TRBD2	TRBV5-1	TRBJ2-1	.	TGCGCCAGCAGCGCGGGAGGGAGCTACAATGAGCAGTTCTTC	CASSAGGSYNEQFF